The 16 T cell receptor beta chains below were found in one sample sequenced in a study of radiation and T cells in renal cell carcinoma. Produced via immunoSEQ multiplex PCR; TCRdb's table is partial and in-frame only. Of 130,000 to 150,000 clones listed, roughly 90% are singletons. Time point indicated: baseline pretreatment blood. Treatment given: 15 Gy SBRT to primary tumor, nephrectomy 4 weeks later. The starting material was blood, obtained from a patient whose treatment included radiotherapy and nephrectomy. The receptor source for this set is a woman in her fifties or sixties with renal cell carcinoma.

The rearrangement joins TRBV30 to TRBJ2-3, with D tentatively TRBD2 (6 bases). Germline V gene sequence: CDR1 GTSNPN, CDR2 SVGIG (reference sequence). Deletions cut 5 bases from V and 0 bases from J, with 15 bases between. This CDR3 contains 15 residues. The CDR3 region is CAWGDSGVSTDTQYF. CDR3 nucleotide sequence: TGTGCCTGGGGTGATAGCGGTGTTAGCACAGATACGCAGTATTTT.

This chain uses TRBV7-3 with TRBJ2-6, with TRBD2 identical over 7 bases. Per germline, CDR1 SGHTA and CDR2 FQGTGA. Trimming took 4 bases from V and 0 from J; bases not matched to a gene: 12. The CDR3 length is 19 residues. In nucleotides, the CDR3 is TGTGCCAGCAGCTCCCCCAGCGGGACTGCTAACTCTGGGGCCAACGTCCTGACTTTC. It specifies CASSSPSGTANSGANVLTF.

The chain employs TRBV11-3 and TRBJ2-3; the match to TRBD1 covers 8 bases. This CDR3 comprises 17 residues. Per the germline V gene, CDR1 is SGHNT and CDR2 is YENEEA. Losses at the gene ends were 3 bases for V and 4 bases for J; bases not matched to a gene: 12. CDR3 residues: CASSFTTGTGGPDTQYF. CDR3 bases: TGTGCCAGCAGCTTCACTACCGGGACAGGCGGACCAGATACGCAGTATTTT.

The V call is TRBV7-2, the J call TRBJ2-7; D is ambiguous. Germline CDR1 SGHTA, CDR2 FQGNSA. The CDR3 totals 13 residues. V dropped 3 bases and J dropped 6 bases, with 12 bases sitting between them. This CDR3 reads CASSFNYLAEQYF. DNA for the CDR3: TGTGCCAGCAGCTTTAACTACCTGGCCGAGCAGTACTTC.

This rearrangement joins TRBV7-5 to TRBJ2-7; the D segment call TRBD1 is taken from the table without a DNA check. TRBV7-5 is given as a pseudogene. CDR3 size: 15 residues. CDR3 DNA sequence: TGTGCCAGAAGCTTAGTTAAGGGGACAGGGGTCGAGCAGTACTTC. Its protein is CARSLVKGTGVEQYF.

This clone was counted only a few times. This rearrangement joins TRBV7-9 to TRBJ1-1; D perhaps matches TRBD1 (6 bases). V was pared by 8 bases and J by 0 bases, with 13 bases between. This CDR3 has 14 residues. Germline V gene data show CDR1 as SEHNR and CDR2 as FQNEAQ (reference sequence). The CDR3 DNA sequence: TGTGCCAGCTCTCAGGGACACCTGAACACTGAAGCTTTCTTT. Translating gives CASSQGHLNTEAFF.

The chain uses TRBV6-1 and TRBJ1-2; D perhaps matches TRBD1 (6 bases). Trimming stripped 4 bases from V and 1 base from J, with 16 bases between. This CDR3 region has 16 residues. Per germline, CDR1 MNHNS and CDR2 SASEGT. The CDR3 sequence is CASSAGGQGFNYGYTF. Here the CDR3 DNA reads TGTGCCAGCAGTGCGGGGGGCCAGGGTTTTAACTATGGCTACACCTTC.

The chain joins TRBV18 to TRBJ2-5, with D possibly being TRBD1 or TRBD2 (5 bases each). CDR1 and CDR2 from the germline V gene are KGHSH and LQKENI. Trimming stripped 4 bases from V and 2 bases from J, with 11 bases between. The CDR3 spans 14 residues. CDR3 in amino acids: CASSLGTQQETQYF. The CDR3 DNA reads TGTGCCAGCTCACTCGGGACCCAGCAAGAGACCCAGTACTTC.

About this clone: Within the sample, other DNA sequences also encode this same CDR3. This chain links TRBV18 with TRBJ1-2, with TRBD1 as a possible D gene (6 bases). CDR3 size: 13 residues. Germline-derived CDR1 and CDR2 are KGHSH and LQKENI. Trimming removed 3 bases from V and 2 bases from J, with 7 bases in between. The CDR3 sequence is CASSPDRNYGYTF. CDR3 coding DNA: TGTGCCAGCTCACCGGACAGAAACTATGGCTACACCTTC. Complete variable domain (other parts from reference TRBV18 and TRBJ1-2): NAGVMQNPRHLVRRRGQEARLRCSPMKGHSHVYWYRQLPEEGLKFMVYLQKENIIDESGMPKERFSAEFPKEGPSILRIQQVVRGDSAAYFCASSPDRNYGYTFGSGTRLTVV.

This rearrangement joins TRBV6-6 to TRBJ2-2; D gene uncertain. Germline V CDR1 and CDR2: MNHNY, SVGAGI (reference sequence). The CDR3 covers 12 residues. Trimming took 4 bases from V and 8 from J, leaving 8 bases between them. As DNA, the CDR3 is TGTGCCAGCAGTTCGTCTAGGGGGGAGCTGTTTTTT. This encodes CASSSSRGELFF.

The chain employs TRBV21-1 and TRBJ1-5. TRBV21-1 is listed as a pseudogene. The CDR3 covers 13 residues. In DNA form, the CDR3 reads TGTGCCAGCAGCAAACGTGAATGTCAGCCCCAGCATTTT. Protein product: CASSKRECQPQHF.

The gene calls are TRBV6-5 and TRBJ1-2; 7 positions agree with TRBD1. Germline V lookup: CDR1 MNHEY, CDR2 SVGAGI. The CDR3 covers 14 residues. The V segment lost 5 bases and the J segment 1 base; nucleotides outside the gene matches: 4. This chain's CDR3 is CASSRTGYNYGYTF. The CDR3 nucleotides are TGTGCCAGCAGTCGGACAGGCTATAACTATGGCTACACCTTC.

This chain links TRBV7-2 with TRBJ2-7; 10 positions match TRBD2. Germline CDR1 is SGHTA and CDR2 is FQGNSA. The CDR3 loop spans 19 amino acids. V lost 7 bases to trimming and J lost 1 base; unmatched junction nucleotides: 19. The DNA for the CDR3 is TGTGCCAGCACCCGACAAAGAGCTAGCGGGGGCCGTTTATCCTACGAGCAGTACTTC. Protein: CASTRQRASGGRLSYEQYF.

The rearrangement joins TRBV4-1 to TRBJ1-1; D unclear. CDR1 and CDR2 (germline): MGHRA, YSYEKL. The CDR3 contains 16 residues. V shed 2 bases and J shed 1 base, with 14 bases lying between them. This CDR3 reads CASSQFSGRTNTEAFF. Written as DNA, the CDR3 is TGCGCCAGCAGCCAATTTTCCGGACGGACGAACACTGAAGCTTTCTTT.

As DNA, the CDR3 is TGTGCCAGCAGCTCGGGAGCCGGGACAGCCGGCTTCCGTCAGTACTTC. This codes for CASSSGAGTAGFRQYF. The chain is built from TRBV7-2 and TRBJ2-7; tentative D call: TRBD1 (7 bases). The CDR3 is made up of 16 amino acids. V lost 4 bases to trimming and J lost 10 bases, with 26 bases between them. Germline CDR1 reads SGHTA; CDR2 reads FQGNSA.

This chain links TRBV7-9 with TRBJ2-3; no clear D gene. CDR3 size: 13 residues. V was trimmed by 2 bases and J by 0 bases, leaving 3 bases between them. Germline V gene data show CDR1 as SEHNR and CDR2 as FQNEAQ (reference sequence). The CDR3 region is CASSLYSTDTQYF. The CDR3 bases are TGTGCCAGCAGCTTATACAGCACAGATACGCAGTATTTT.